The 22 T cell receptor beta chains given below trace back to one sample, sequenced in a study of CD8 T cells in Susac syndrome. An amount of RNA that ranged from roughly 0.45 to 1 ug was reverse transcribed with random hexamers. TCRdb reprocessed the immunoSEQ multiplex PCR reads via MiXCR and lists one record per CDR3 protein. The profile shows some 300,000 distinct CDR3 sequences, 65% to 90% of them singletons. Sequencing was carried out using CD8+ T cells from PBMCs. The receptor set was obtained from a human donor with multiple sclerosis.

J is TRBJ1-2 and V is TRBV28, with unresolved D. V lost 2 bases, J lost 3 bases, and 7 bases lay in between. The CDR3 loop spans 13 amino acids. Germline values: CDR1 MDHEN, CDR2 SYDVKM. The CDR3 reads CASSLTSYYGYTF. The CDR3 DNA follows: TGTGCCAGCAGTTTAACGAGTTACTATGGCTACACCTTC.

The chain joins TRBV4-3 to TRBJ2-7; TRBD1 agrees at 7 bases. V was pared by 1 base and J by 3 bases, with 6 bases of the junction left unmatched. CDR1 and CDR2 (germline): LGHNA, YSLEER. This CDR3 comprises 15 residues. In nucleotides, the CDR3 is TGCGCCAGCAGCCAAGCGACAGGGCCGTACTACGAGCAGTACTTC. It translates to CASSQATGPYYEQYF.

J is TRBJ1-2 and V is TRBV25-1; 9 nucleotides line up with TRBD1. CDR1 and CDR2 (germline): MGHDK, SYGVNS. The CDR3 is made up of 16 amino acids. Unmatched junction bases numbered 9, after V lost 4 bases and J lost 3 bases. CDR3 DNA: TGTGCCAGCAGTGGCGGGGACAGGGAAGGAGACTATGGCTACACCTTC. Protein: CASSGGDREGDYGYTF.

The chain carries TRBV7-8 and TRBJ2-3; the D gene is possibly TRBD2 (5 bases). This CDR3 is 17 amino acids long. V dropped 4 bases and J dropped 3 bases, with 20 bases sitting between them. CDR1 SGHVS and CDR2 FQNEAQ come from the germline V gene. For the CDR3, the DNA is TGTGCCAGCAGCTCGATCCCGGAGGCCGCGTGGACAGATACGCAGTATTTT. Translating it yields CASSSIPEAAWTDTQYF.

The chain combines TRBV29-1 with TRBJ2-2; D gene unclear. V was clipped by 0 bases and J by 6 bases, with 14 bases between them. This CDR3 is built from 15 residues. Looked up from germline, CDR1 is SQVTM and CDR2 is ANQGSEA. DNA for the CDR3: TGCAGCGTTGAAGAGCCGTATGAAGGCCCCGGGGAGCTGTTTTTT. Translating it yields CSVEEPYEGPGELFF.

The rearrangement uses TRBV7-8 and TRBJ1-3; 7 bases match TRBD1. CDR3 length: 17 residues. Germline assignment: CDR1 SGHVS and CDR2 FQNEAQ. V lost 0 bases and J lost 3; bases outside the gene matches: 8. The DNA for the CDR3 is TGTGCCAGCAGCTTAGCATCGGCAGGGGGAATTGGAAACACCATATATTTT. Amino acids: CASSLASAGGIGNTIYF.

The V and J genes are TRBV27 and TRBJ1-1, with a weak D call TRBD1 (6 bases). Trimming removed 5 bases from V and 7 bases from J, with 14 bases in between. The germline V gene encodes CDR1 MNHEY and CDR2 SMNVEV (reference sequence). This CDR3 is built from 13 residues. The CDR3: CASSPTLDSEAFF. CDR3 sequence (DNA): TGTGCCAGCAGTCCGACCTTGGACAGTGAAGCTTTCTTT.

The chain joins TRBV4-3 to TRBJ1-1, with D uncertain. CDR3 size: 19 residues. V dropped 0 bases and J dropped 6 bases, with 26 bases sitting between them. CDR1 LGHNA and CDR2 YSLEER come from the germline V gene. The CDR3 DNA follows: TGCGCCAGCAGCCAAGAATCCGTCCGCACCCTCCGGAACGACGCTGAAGCTTTCTTT. Translation: CASSQESVRTLRNDAEAFF.

J is TRBJ2-7 and V is TRBV20-1; D ambiguous. V dropped 3 bases and J dropped 3 bases, with 18 bases sitting between them. This CDR3 is 15 amino acids long. Germline loops: CDR1 DFQATT, CDR2 SNEGSKA (reference sequence). The CDR3 DNA sequence: TGCAGTGCTAGGGCGTGGGCATGGTCTTTCTACGAGCAGTACTTC. Its translation is CSARAWAWSFYEQYF.

The chain recombines TRBV6-5 with TRBJ1-5, with D hard to call. CDR1 MNHEY and CDR2 SVGAGI come from the germline V gene. The CDR3 is 15 residues long. With 3 bases removed from V and 0 bases from J, the gap between germline ends came to 9 bases. CDR3 protein: CASSYGVSSNQPQHF. CDR3 bases: TGTGCCAGCAGTTATGGTGTGAGTAGCAATCAGCCCCAGCATTTT.

This clonotype was seen a few times. In DNA form, the CDR3 reads TGTGCCAGCAGACGACTTGGGAGGACAGAGAATGAAAAACTGTTTTTT. Its protein product is CASRRLGRTENEKLFF. The chain joins TRBV6-2 or TRBV6-3 to TRBJ1-4; tentative D call: TRBD1 (6 bases). V lost 6 bases and J 5 bases, leaving 19 bases between the germline ends. Germline-derived CDR1 and CDR2 are MNHEY and SVGEGT. The CDR3 is 16 residues long.

The V call is TRBV10-2, the J call TRBJ1-1; TRBD1 might be the D (5 bases). The germline V and J ends were trimmed by 0 bases and 1 base, with 12 bases remaining between them. There are 16 residues in the CDR3. Per germline, CDR1 WSHSY and CDR2 SAAADI. The CDR3 region is CASSESMGLGNTEAFF. The DNA of the CDR3 is TGCGCCAGCAGTGAGTCAATGGGGCTGGGGAACACTGAAGCTTTCTTT.

The gene calls are TRBV21-1 and TRBJ1-1; whether TRBD1, the table's D call, matches the DNA was not checked. TRBV21-1 is given as a pseudogene. The CDR3 consists of 17 residues. The CDR3 sequence: CASSKPARTAPGPEAFF. In DNA form, the CDR3 reads TGTGCCAGCAGCAAACCGGCCAGGACAGCTCCAGGACCCGAAGCTTTCTTT.

The chain employs TRBV29-1 and TRBJ1-1, with D possibly TRBD1 on 6 matching bases. From germline, CDR1 is SQVTM and CDR2 ANQGSEA. Trimming cost V 7 bases and J 3 bases, with 21 bases left between them. The length of the CDR3 is 15 residues. For the CDR3, the DNA is TGCAGCGCCCCCTCCCCTTTGCAGGGGTACACTGAAGCTTTCTTT. Its protein product is CSAPSPLQGYTEAFF.

This clonotype was observed once. The J gene is TRBJ2-7, the V gene TRBV6-5, with 9 bases aligning to TRBD2. CDR1 and CDR2 (germline): MNHEY, SVGAGI. The CDR3 is made up of 14 amino acids. Losses at the gene ends were 4 bases for V and 5 bases for J; bases not matched to a gene: 6. CDR3 DNA sequence: TGTGCCAGCAGTTCAGCGGGAGGTTTCAACGAGCAGTACTTC. Translated, it gives CASSSAGGFNEQYF.

V usage is TRBV7-9 and J usage is TRBJ2-7, with 8 bases aligning to TRBD2. Germline-derived CDR1 and CDR2 are SEHNR and FQNEAQ (reference sequence). CDR3 length: 17 residues. After removal of 5 bases from V and 3 bases from J, the junction contained 15 bases not matched to a gene. The CDR3 loop is CASSGGLVGEWGYEQYF. CDR3 DNA sequence: TGTGCCAGCAGCGGGGGACTAGTGGGAGAATGGGGCTACGAGCAGTACTTC.

The chain combines TRBV7-9 with TRBJ2-7; 7 nucleotides agree with TRBD1. The CDR3 contains 13 residues. V dropped 4 bases and J dropped 7; count of bases not matched to a gene: 7. CDR1 SEHNR and CDR2 FQNEAQ come from the germline V gene (reference sequence). The CDR3 protein is CASSSDRAWEQYF. The CDR3 coding sequence is TGTGCCAGCAGCTCCGACAGGGCGTGGGAGCAGTACTTC.

This clonotype showed up just a few times. The J gene is TRBJ2-1, the V gene TRBV6-5; D is unclear. In germline, CDR1 is MNHEY, CDR2 SVGAGI. V was shortened by 2 bases and J by 5 bases, with 7 bases between the two germline ends. The CDR3 contains 13 residues. DNA of the CDR3: TGTGCCAGCAGTTACGGCTTGGACAATGAGCAGTTCTTC. Amino acid sequence: CASSYGLDNEQFF.

This clonotype was seen a single time. The CDR3 nucleotides read TGTGCCAGCAGTTCGACGGACGAGAATGAGCAGTTCTTC. Encoded protein: CASSSTDENEQFF. The chain combines TRBV12-3 or TRBV12-4 with TRBJ2-1; unclear D gene. This CDR3 has 13 amino acids. Trimming cost V 4 bases and J 7 bases, with 11 bases left between them.

The gene calls are TRBV28 and TRBJ2-3; 7 bases map to TRBD1. CDR3 size: 16 residues. The trim removed 7 bases at V and 0 bases at J, leaving 10 bases unmatched. Germline V gene lookup returns CDR1 MDHEN and CDR2 SYDVKM. DNA for the CDR3: TGTGCCAGCACCCAACAGGGGTGGGGGAGCACAGATACGCAGTATTTT. Amino acid sequence: CASTQQGWGSTDTQYF.

The rearrangement joins TRBV13 to TRBJ1-5; no clear D gene. The germline V gene encodes CDR1 PRHDT and CDR2 FYEKMQ (reference sequence). With 0 bases removed from V and 3 bases from J, the gap between germline ends came to 9 bases. CDR3 length: 15 amino acids. CDR3 amino acids: CASSLGSGINQPQHF. In DNA, the CDR3 is TGTGCCAGCAGCTTAGGGTCCGGGATCAATCAGCCCCAGCATTTT.

The rearrangement links TRBV14 to TRBJ2-7; unclear D gene. In germline, CDR1 is SGHDN, CDR2 FVKESK. This CDR3 contains 13 residues. Trimming removed 0 bases from V and 6 bases from J, with 9 bases in between. CDR3 DNA: TGTGCCAGCAGCCAAGAAAATACCGGCGAGCAGTACTTC. Encoded protein: CASSQENTGEQYF.